Presented here are 21 T cell receptor beta chains from one specimen sequenced in a study of blood T cell repertoires in COVID-19. Using immunoSEQ multiplex PCR, the repertoire was profiled, and TCRdb retains in-frame clones only, with some absent. This table holds over 35,000 clones, roughly 71% found once. Sequencing was carried out using peripheral blood. These TCRs come from an elderly man with acute or convalescent COVID-19.

The chain employs TRBV3-1 (or the pseudogene TRBV3-2) and TRBJ2-5, with 8 nucleotides matching TRBD2. The CDR3 consists of 14 residues. V shed 4 bases and J 3 bases; nucleotides not matched to a gene: 4. Germline assignment: CDR1 LGHDT and CDR2 YNNKEL (reference sequence). The CDR3 protein is CASSRSSGEETQYF. Written as DNA, the CDR3 is TGTGCCAGCAGCCGCAGTAGCGGGGAAGAGACCCAGTACTTC.

This clone occurred a few times. CDR3 sequence reads: CASSQFSGGNNEQFF. The CDR3 bases are TGCGCCAGCAGCCAATTCAGTGGTGGCAACAATGAGCAGTTCTTC. The rearrangement joins TRBV4-3 to TRBJ2-1; no firm D call. CDR1 is LGHNA, CDR2 YSLEER, per germline. V lost 2 bases to trimming and J lost 5 bases, with 13 bases between them. The CDR3 spans 15 residues.

V is TRBV7-2 and J is TRBJ2-7; D unresolved. Trimming left V 1 base short and J 5 bases short, with 9 bases between. Germline lookup yields CDR1 SGHTA and CDR2 FQGNSA. CDR3 length: 13 residues. The CDR3 nucleotides read TGTGCCAGCAGCTTAGGTCCGGGTGACGAGCAGTACTTC. This sequence encodes CASSLGPGDEQYF.

V gene TRBV6-6 combines with J gene TRBJ1-1; no firm D call. The CDR3 is 15 residues long. Looked up from germline, CDR1 is MNHNY and CDR2 is SVGAGI (reference sequence). V lost 3 bases, J lost 3 bases, and 14 bases lay in between. The CDR3 here is CASSYWVSRDTEAFF. For the CDR3, the DNA is TGTGCCAGCAGTTATTGGGTTAGCCGGGACACTGAAGCTTTCTTT.

The chain is built from TRBV15 and TRBJ2-1; 7 bases line up with TRBD2. The ends lost 5 bases at V and 7 bases at J; junction bases unmatched: 5. This CDR3 is 13 amino acids long. In germline, CDR1 is LNHNV, CDR2 YYDKDF (reference sequence). CDR3 region: CATSAGVYNEQFF. DNA for the CDR3: TGTGCCACCAGCGCGGGAGTTTATAATGAGCAGTTCTTC.

The genes are TRBV7-7 and TRBJ2-2; 7 nucleotides line up with TRBD1. The germline V gene encodes CDR1 SSHAT and CDR2 FNYEAQ (reference sequence). CDR3 length equals 16 residues. V trimming: 8 bases; J trimming: 1 base; junction bases outside the gene matches: 10. The DNA for the CDR3 is TGTGCCAGCGGACCAAAGGGGGCGCAGAACACCGGGGAGCTGTTTTTT. It encodes CASGPKGAQNTGELFF.

The V and J genes are TRBV18 and TRBJ2-3, with 10 bases matching TRBD2. The CDR3 runs 15 residues. Per the germline V gene, CDR1 is KGHSH and CDR2 is LQKENI. With V trimmed by 3 bases and J by 5 bases, 5 bases remained unmatched. The CDR3 nucleotides read TGTGCCAGCTCACCCAGCGGGGGGGCAGGAGATACGCAGTATTTT. This gives the protein CASSPSGGAGDTQYF.

J is TRBJ2-7 and V is TRBV6-5; perhaps TRBD2 as D (6 bases). In germline, CDR1 is MNHEY, CDR2 SVGAGI. CDR3 size: 15 residues. Deletions cut 5 bases from V and 7 bases from J, with 21 bases between. The CDR3 here is CASSPNRRGRSEQYF. The CDR3 DNA reads TGTGCCAGCAGTCCCAACCGGAGGGGAAGGAGTGAGCAGTACTTC.

J is TRBJ1-2 and V is TRBV4-3; no clear D gene. The CDR3 contains 13 residues. The germline V and J ends were trimmed by 0 bases and 4 bases, with 6 bases remaining between them. From germline, CDR1 is LGHNA and CDR2 YSLEER. In DNA form, the CDR3 reads TGCGCCAGCAGCCAAGACTACCTCTATGGCTACACCTTC. Amino acid sequence: CASSQDYLYGYTF.

The rearrangement uses TRBV7-2 and TRBJ1-1; maybe TRBD1 (5 bases). The CDR3 sequence is 14 residues long. CDR1 SGHTA and CDR2 FQGNSA come from the germline V gene. V dropped 5 bases and J dropped 11 bases, with 21 bases sitting between them. Written as DNA, the CDR3 is TGTGCCAGCAGCCCTGGTGACAAAGTTGGGGGGGCTTTCTTT. Amino acid sequence: CASSPGDKVGGAFF.

This clone was counted only a few times. This chain links TRBV19 with TRBJ2-7, with D tentatively TRBD1 (6 bases). Germline values: CDR1 LNHDA, CDR2 SQIVND (reference sequence). Deletions cut 5 bases from V and 1 base from J, with 12 bases between. The CDR3 has 14 amino acids. This CDR3 reads CASSHRVGSYEQYF. The CDR3 DNA sequence: TGTGCCAGTAGTCACAGGGTCGGATCCTACGAGCAGTACTTC. Complete variable domain (other parts from reference TRBV19 and TRBJ2-7): DGGITQSPKYLFRKEGQNVTLSCEQNLNHDAMYWYRQDPGQGLRLIYYSQIVNDFQKGDIAEGYSVSREKKESFPLTVTSAQKNPTAFYLCASSHRVGSYEQYFGPGTRLTVT.

The chain uses TRBV6-1 and TRBJ2-2; D not resolved. Trimming left V 3 bases short and J 2 bases short, with 4 bases between. Germline V gene lookup returns CDR1 MNHNS and CDR2 SASEGT. CDR3 size: 13 residues. CDR3 nucleotide sequence: TGTGCCAGCAGTGAGTTAAACACCGGGGAGCTGTTTTTT. It codes for CASSELNTGELFF.

The chain joins TRBV19 to TRBJ1-1; D unresolved. The CDR3 contains 12 residues. CDR1 LNHDA and CDR2 SQIVND come from the germline V gene (reference sequence). Trimming stripped 4 bases from V and 3 bases from J, with 6 bases between. The CDR3 nucleotides read TGTGCCAGTAGTAAGAGGTACACTGAAGCTTTCTTT. Residues: CASSKRYTEAFF.

The rearrangement uses TRBV5-6 and TRBJ1-4; D call uncertain. V lost 4 bases and J lost 5, with 15 bases in between. CDR1 is SGHDT and CDR2 is YYEEEE in the germline V gene. This CDR3 comprises 15 residues. DNA of the CDR3: TGTGCCAGCAGCGGGTCCGGAGGTCTAAATGAAAAACTGTTTTTT. Its translation is CASSGSGGLNEKLFF.

This clone was counted once. This chain links TRBV19 with TRBJ2-1; 8 nucleotides line up with TRBD1. This CDR3 contains 14 residues. Trimming took 5 bases from V and 8 from J; bases not matched to a gene: 8. Per the germline V gene, CDR1 is LNHDA and CDR2 is SQIVND (reference sequence). The DNA for the CDR3 is TGTGCCAGTAGTTCCTCGGACAGGGCCGATGAGCAGTTCTTC. Translating gives CASSSSDRADEQFF.

The chain joins TRBV6-5 to TRBJ1-2; D perhaps matches TRBD1 (5 bases). Germline loops: CDR1 MNHEY, CDR2 SVGAGI. The CDR3 is 15 amino acids. V lost 6 bases to trimming and J lost 4 bases, with 18 bases between them. CDR3 in DNA: TGTGCCAGCAGCGCAAGGGACGGGGGGTTCTATGGCTACACCTTC. Its protein is CASSARDGGFYGYTF.

The chain has TRBV10-1 and TRBJ2-3; 7 bases are shared with TRBD2. Germline loops: CDR1 WNHNN, CDR2 SYGVQD (reference sequence). V shed 0 bases, J shed 6 bases, and the junction held 6 bases outside the gene matches. The CDR3 totals 15 residues. CDR3 DNA: TGCGCCAGCAGTGAGTCGACCGGGGGGAGGGATACGCAGTATTTT. Protein: CASSESTGGRDTQYF.

The chain combines TRBV18 with TRBJ2-1, with TRBD2 matching 8 bases. The length of the CDR3 is 16 residues. The V segment lost 0 bases and the J segment 0 bases; nucleotides outside the gene matches: 1. CDR1 KGHSH and CDR2 LQKENI come from the germline V gene. CDR3 nucleotides: TGTGCCAGCTCACCACCCAGCGGGGGCTCCTACAATGAGCAGTTCTTC. It encodes CASSPPSGGSYNEQFF.

This clone has just a few counts. The V call is TRBV7-9, the J call TRBJ1-3; TRBD1 might be the D (5 bases). Per germline, CDR1 SEHNR and CDR2 FQNEAQ (reference sequence). CDR3 size: 17 residues. The V gene lost 5 bases and the J gene lost 1 base, with 18 bases spanning the gap. CDR3 DNA sequence: TGTGCCAGCAGCCGAGACAGAAATTATGGTTCTGGAAACACCATATATTTT. As protein: CASSRDRNYGSGNTIYF.

This clone showed up just a few times. The V and J genes are TRBV6-2 or TRBV6-3 and TRBJ2-7; TRBD2 agrees at 10 bases. The J segment lost 0 bases and the V segment lost 6 bases, leaving 5 bases of the junction unmatched. Per germline, CDR1 MNHEY and CDR2 SVGEGT. CDR3 length: 15 amino acids. In DNA form, the CDR3 reads TGTGCCAGCAGCCCAAGCGGGAGGGGCTCCTACGAGCAGTACTTC. Translated: CASSPSGRGSYEQYF.

J is TRBJ1-1 and V is TRBV3-1 (or the pseudogene TRBV3-2); a possible D gene is TRBD1 (5 bases). Trimming left V 1 base short and J 5 bases short, with 14 bases between. This CDR3 spans 15 amino acids. The V gene's germline CDR1 is LGHDT and CDR2 YNNKEL (reference sequence). The CDR3 reads CASSQGGGAGTEAFF. CDR3 in DNA: TGTGCCAGCAGCCAAGGTGGAGGGGCGGGTACTGAAGCTTTCTTT.